Presented here are 31 T cell receptor beta chains from one specimen sequenced in a study of blood T cell repertoires in COVID-19. TCRdb keeps only in-frame clones here, not all; method: immunoSEQ multiplex PCR. Of around 99,000 clones listed, around 79% are singletons. Sequencing was performed on peripheral blood. The source is a woman of 80 years or more with active or convalescent COVID-19.

This chain's CDR3 is CASSYQSLAGPNYEQYF. CDR3 in DNA: TGTGCCAGCAGCTACCAGTCCTTAGCGGGACCAAACTACGAGCAGTACTTC. The J gene is TRBJ2-7, the V gene TRBV5-8, with 8 bases matching TRBD2. Germline lookup yields CDR1 SGHTS and CDR2 YDEGEE. The J segment lost 3 bases and the V segment lost 3 bases, leaving 14 bases of the junction unmatched. CDR3 length: 17 amino acids.

The chain links TRBV7-2 to TRBJ1-2; 10 bases map to TRBD1. The CDR3 spans 14 residues. J gave up 5 bases and V 4 bases, and 4 bases lay outside the gene matches. Per the germline V gene, CDR1 is SGHTA and CDR2 is FQGNSA. CDR3 loop: CASSSTGGGYGYTF. The DNA of the CDR3 is TGTGCCAGCAGCTCGACAGGGGGCGGGTATGGCTACACCTTC.

This clone was observed a single time. V gene TRBV5-1 combines with J gene TRBJ2-7; D is undetermined. Per germline, CDR1 SGHRS and CDR2 YFSETQ. The V and J ends lost 0 bases and 6 bases respectively, with 13 bases between them. This CDR3 region has 14 residues. The DNA for the CDR3 is TGCGCCAGCAGCTTGGTGGCGGCCGTGGGCGAGCAGTACTTC. Translating gives CASSLVAAVGEQYF.

This chain links TRBV6-5 with TRBJ2-4, with D possibly TRBD1 on 6 matching bases. The CDR3 extends over 14 amino acids. The V gene's germline CDR1 is MNHEY and CDR2 SVGAGI. Between the trimmed V and J ends, which lost 0 bases and 7 bases, there was a span of 10 bases. CDR3: CASSYSTQGNIQYF. CDR3 nucleotides: TGTGCCAGCAGTTACTCGACTCAGGGGAACATTCAGTACTTC.

V is TRBV2 and J is TRBJ1-6; D unclear. Per the germline V gene, CDR1 is SNHLY and CDR2 is FYNNEI. Deletions cut 6 bases from V and 9 bases from J, with 18 bases between. The length of the CDR3 is 15 residues. The CDR3, as DNA: TGTGCCAGCAGCGCCGCAACGGAACGGGGTTCACCCCTCCACTTT. It translates to CASSAATERGSPLHF.

A few counts support this clone. The chain has TRBV7-8 and TRBJ1-2, with a weak D call TRBD1 (5 bases). This CDR3 has 15 residues. Germline lookup yields CDR1 SGHVS and CDR2 FQNEAQ. Trimming left V 2 bases short and J 0 bases short, with 10 bases between. The CDR3 bases are TGTGCCAGCAGCTTATCTTTGACAGCTAACTATGGCTACACCTTC. Amino acids: CASSLSLTANYGYTF.

The V and J genes are TRBV7-3 and TRBJ2-2, with D hard to call. Germline-derived CDR1 and CDR2 are SGHTA and FQGTGA. The CDR3 has 16 residues. V was shortened by 5 bases and J by 0 bases, with 13 bases between the two germline ends. The CDR3: CASSPLPLANTGELFF. The CDR3 DNA is TGTGCCAGCAGCCCCCTCCCCCTCGCGAACACCGGGGAGCTGTTTTTT.

Only a few counts were recorded for this clone. This chain links TRBV14 with TRBJ1-1; D not resolved. The germline CDR1 and CDR2 sequences are SGHDN and FVKESK. V lost 1 base and J 3 bases, leaving 9 bases between the germline ends. The CDR3 spans 14 residues. The CDR3 DNA is TGTGCCAGCAGCCAAGTTCAACTCTACACTGAAGCTTTCTTT. Amino acids: CASSQVQLYTEAFF.

The rearrangement joins TRBV7-3 to TRBJ2-1; 10 bases line up with TRBD2. The CDR3 covers 15 residues. V lost 5 bases and J lost 2; bases outside the gene matches: 3. Germline loops: CDR1 SGHTA, CDR2 FQGTGA. The CDR3 here is CASSPTSGPYNEQFF. CDR3 nucleotide sequence: TGTGCCAGCAGCCCGACTAGCGGGCCCTACAATGAGCAGTTCTTC.

As concerns this clone: Other DNA sequences from this sample encode an identical CDR3 as well. This chain joins TRBV5-1 and TRBJ1-1; tentative D call: TRBD1 (5 bases). The germline gives CDR1 SGHRS, CDR2 YFSETQ. The CDR3 contains 12 residues. Trimming took 2 bases from V and 8 from J, leaving 10 bases between them. In DNA, the CDR3 is TGCGCCAGCAGCTTTTTGGGGGGAGAAGCTTTCTTT. It translates to CASSFLGGEAFF.

The gene calls are TRBV9 and TRBJ1-4; TRBD1 agrees at 7 bases. CDR1 is SGDLS and CDR2 is YYNGEE in the germline V gene. This CDR3 is 16 amino acids long. The J segment lost 5 bases and the V segment lost 0 bases, leaving 7 bases of the junction unmatched. The CDR3 region has the DNA TGTGCCAGCAGCGTAGGAACAGGGGTGAGGAATGAAAAACTGTTTTTT. This codes for CASSVGTGVRNEKLFF.

CDR3 residues: CASSNNSSYEQYF. CDR3 DNA: TGTGCCAGCAGTAATAACAGTTCCTACGAGCAGTACTTC. The V call is TRBV27, the J call TRBJ2-7; D remains ambiguous. The CDR3 totals 13 residues. Germline V gene lookup returns CDR1 MNHEY and CDR2 SMNVEV (reference sequence). V was pared by 5 bases and J by 1 base, with 9 bases between.

The rearrangement joins TRBV5-1 to TRBJ2-3, with 8 bases matching TRBD1. The V gene end was trimmed by 4 bases and the J gene end by 6 bases; junction bases not matched to a gene: 10. The germline V gene has CDR1 SGHRS and CDR2 YFSETQ. This CDR3 spans 15 amino acids. CDR3 sequence: CASSGTQGAGDTQYF. The CDR3 coding sequence is TGCGCCAGCAGCGGGACTCAGGGGGCGGGTGATACGCAGTATTTT.

This clone is labeled as medium-sized. The chain combines TRBV15 with TRBJ2-2; D is possibly TRBD2 (5 bases). Germline CDR1 LNHNV, CDR2 YYDKDF (reference sequence). The CDR3 is 15 residues long. Trimming cost V 2 bases and J 3 bases, with 10 bases left between them. The DNA for the CDR3 is TGTGCCACCAGCAGATCCCACGGGGACACCGGGGAGCTGTTTTTT. Protein: CATSRSHGDTGELFF.

This chain connects TRBV5-4 to TRBJ2-1; 14 bases agree with TRBD2. CDR1 is SGHNT, CDR2 YYREEE, per germline (reference sequence). J gave up 1 base and V 3 bases, and 12 bases lay outside the gene matches. The CDR3 length is 20 residues. CDR3 DNA sequence: TGTGCCAGCAGCTCTGCCGCCGGGACTAGCGGGGGTGGGTCCTACAATGAGCAGTTCTTC. Translated: CASSSAAGTSGGGSYNEQFF.

The rearrangement uses TRBV10-3 and TRBJ1-6; perhaps TRBD1 as D (6 bases). Germline V CDR1 and CDR2: ENHRY, SYGVKD. The CDR3 contains 15 residues. With 0 bases removed from V and 6 bases from J, the gap between germline ends came to 9 bases. The CDR3 spells CAISESGQLNSPLHF. DNA for the CDR3: TGTGCCATCAGTGAGTCTGGACAGCTTAATTCACCCCTCCACTTT.

This chain joins TRBV28 and TRBJ2-1; D remains ambiguous. This CDR3 has 15 amino acids. CDR1 and CDR2 from the germline V gene are MDHEN and SYDVKM. Trimming took off 4 bases at V and 4 bases at J, with 14 bases between the two ends. This CDR3 is CASSSPGARYNEQFF. The CDR3 region has the DNA TGTGCCAGCAGTTCCCCTGGAGCGAGATACAATGAGCAGTTCTTC.

The chain uses TRBV11-3 and TRBJ2-3; 13 nucleotides agree with TRBD2. V trimming: 5 bases; J trimming: 5 bases; junction bases outside the gene matches: 1. Germline V gene sequence: CDR1 SGHNT, CDR2 YENEEA. This CDR3 region has 14 residues. The CDR3 reads CASSTSGRGDTQYF. CDR3 DNA: TGTGCCAGCAGCACTAGCGGGAGGGGAGATACGCAGTATTTT.

This clone was counted a single time. V and J are TRBV11-1 and TRBJ2-1, with TRBD2 identical over 7 bases. The CDR3 is made up of 15 amino acids. Germline V gene data show CDR1 as SGHAT and CDR2 as FQDESV (reference sequence). J was trimmed by 4 bases and V by 2 bases; bases with no gene match: 5. CDR3 in DNA: TGTGCCAGCAGCTTATCGCTAGCGGAATACAATGAGCAGTTCTTC. It codes for CASSLSLAEYNEQFF.

The rearrangement links TRBV29-1 to TRBJ1-1; no definite D call. The CDR3 is 12 residues long. V lost 6 bases and J 6 bases, leaving 14 bases between the germline ends. Germline CDR1 reads SQVTM; CDR2 reads ANQGSEA. The CDR3 DNA follows: TGCAGCGTCGCGGGGTGGCAGGCTGAAGCTTTCTTT. Protein: CSVAGWQAEAFF.

In regard to this clone: Relative to the germline gene, one junction end is altered; a read error may explain this. The chain couples TRBV5-1 to TRBJ2-5; tentative D call: TRBD2 (5 bases). The CDR3 consists of 12 residues. CDR1 is SGHRS and CDR2 is YFSETQ in the germline V gene. For the CDR3, the DNA is TGTGCCAGCAGCTTGAACCGGGGGACCCAGTACTTC. Protein: CASSLNRGTQYF.

The chain carries TRBV30 and TRBJ2-3; 13 nucleotides align to TRBD2. Trimming removed 0 bases from V and 2 bases from J; junction bases left unmatched: 11. This CDR3 spans 19 amino acids. CDR1 and CDR2 from the germline V gene are GTSNPN and SVGIG (reference sequence). The CDR3 bases are TGTGCCTGGAGTGTAGAAGGGGCACTAGCGGGAGGGGTCACAGATACGCAGTATTTT. Its protein is CAWSVEGALAGGVTDTQYF.

This clone was recorded once. This chain links TRBV7-2 with TRBJ1-1, with 10 bases fitting TRBD1. Germline V gives CDR1 SGHTA, CDR2 FQGNSA. The CDR3 runs 18 residues. Losses at the gene ends were 4 bases for V and 6 bases for J; bases not matched to a gene: 17. CDR3 nucleotides: TGTGCCAGCAGCTACGGGGTCGGGCGGGACAGGGGAAGTTCTGAAGCTTTCTTT. Its protein is CASSYGVGRDRGSSEAFF.

The rearrangement uses TRBV15 and TRBJ2-1, with 7 bases identical to TRBD2. This CDR3 region has 17 residues. Trimming at V came to 3 bases and at J to 1 base, leaving 9 bases not matched to a gene. Germline CDR1 is LNHNV and CDR2 is YYDKDF (reference sequence). CDR3 region: CATSSSSGLPSYNEQFF. DNA for the CDR3: TGTGCCACCAGCAGTAGTAGCGGGCTTCCTTCCTACAATGAGCAGTTCTTC.

The chain joins TRBV27 to TRBJ1-4; TRBD1 matches 8 bases. The length of the CDR3 is 14 residues. J gave up 5 bases and V 2 bases, and 1 base lay outside the gene matches. The germline CDR1 and CDR2 sequences are MNHEY and SMNVEV (reference sequence). Written as DNA, the CDR3 is TGTGCCAGCAGTTTAGGGACAGGAAATGAAAAACTGTTTTTT. Its translation is CASSLGTGNEKLFF. The complete variable domain, with remaining parts taken from reference TRBV27 and TRBJ1-4, reads EAQVTQNPRYLITVTGKKLTVTCSQNMNHEYMSWYRQDPGLGLRQIYYSMNVEVTDKGDVPEGYKVSRKEKRNFPLILESPSPNQTSLYFCASSLGTGNEKLFFGSGTQLSVL.

This clone was seen a handful of times. One end of the junction fails to match germline, which may point to a read error. V usage is TRBV5-1 and J usage is TRBJ1-1, with 7 bases lining up with TRBD1. This CDR3 spans 16 amino acids. CDR1 and CDR2 (germline): SGHRS, YFSETQ. This chain's CDR3 is CASSTTTGRSDTEAFF. The CDR3 DNA reads TGTGCCAGCAGCACCACGACAGGGAGGTCTGATACTGAAGCTTTCTTT.

In this sample, this clone turned up a few times. Relative to the germline gene, one junction end is altered; a read error may explain this. This chain joins TRBV5-1 and TRBJ2-5; weak D call: TRBD1 (6 bases). The CDR3 has 14 residues. Germline V lookup: CDR1 SGHRS, CDR2 YFSETQ. Here the CDR3 reads CASSSQGGGETQYF. The DNA for the CDR3 is TGTGCCAGCAGCTCACAGGGTGGGGGCGAGACCCAGTACTTC.

This chain joins TRBV6-5 and TRBJ2-7; 9 nucleotides line up with TRBD1. The CDR3 consists of 14 residues. Germline V gene lookup returns CDR1 MNHEY and CDR2 SVGAGI. Trimming at V came to 6 bases and at J to 2 bases, leaving 5 bases not matched to a gene. The CDR3 here is CASSVGTGTYEQYF. The DNA of the CDR3 is TGTGCCAGCAGCGTAGGGACAGGGACCTACGAGCAGTACTTC.

The V gene is TRBV25-1, the J gene TRBJ1-3; a possible D gene is TRBD1 (5 bases). Germline loops: CDR1 MGHDK, CDR2 SYGVNS. V was shortened by 3 bases and J by 2 bases, with 11 bases between the two germline ends. The CDR3 length is 15 residues. The CDR3 sequence: CASSDSGSTGNTIYF. The CDR3 bases are TGTGCCAGCAGTGATTCAGGGTCTACTGGAAACACCATATATTTT. The variable domain in full, completed from reference TRBV25-1 and TRBJ1-3, reads EADIYQTPRYLVIGTGKKITLECSQTMGHDKMYWYQQDPGMELHLIHYSYGVNSTEKGDLSSESTVSRIRTEHFPLTLESARPSHTSQYLCASSDSGSTGNTIYFGEGSWLTVV.

V is TRBV9 and J is TRBJ2-4; TRBD1 matches at 8 bases. V trimming: 3 bases; J trimming: 2 bases; junction bases outside the gene matches: 10. The V gene's germline CDR1 is SGDLS and CDR2 YYNGEE. The CDR3 has 17 amino acids. CDR3 DNA: TGTGCCAGCAGCGAGCAGGACAGGGAAGGGTCCAAAAACATTCAGTACTTC. This sequence encodes CASSEQDREGSKNIQYF.

In nucleotides, the CDR3 is TGTGCCAGCAGTGTTGGAGGGGATTTCGGTGGCTACACCTTC. It codes for CASSVGGDFGGYTF. The V call is TRBV25-1, the J call TRBJ1-2, with D tentatively TRBD1 (5 bases). Germline CDR1 MGHDK, CDR2 SYGVNS. Trimming cost V 4 bases and J 7 bases, with 16 bases left between them. This CDR3 has 14 amino acids.